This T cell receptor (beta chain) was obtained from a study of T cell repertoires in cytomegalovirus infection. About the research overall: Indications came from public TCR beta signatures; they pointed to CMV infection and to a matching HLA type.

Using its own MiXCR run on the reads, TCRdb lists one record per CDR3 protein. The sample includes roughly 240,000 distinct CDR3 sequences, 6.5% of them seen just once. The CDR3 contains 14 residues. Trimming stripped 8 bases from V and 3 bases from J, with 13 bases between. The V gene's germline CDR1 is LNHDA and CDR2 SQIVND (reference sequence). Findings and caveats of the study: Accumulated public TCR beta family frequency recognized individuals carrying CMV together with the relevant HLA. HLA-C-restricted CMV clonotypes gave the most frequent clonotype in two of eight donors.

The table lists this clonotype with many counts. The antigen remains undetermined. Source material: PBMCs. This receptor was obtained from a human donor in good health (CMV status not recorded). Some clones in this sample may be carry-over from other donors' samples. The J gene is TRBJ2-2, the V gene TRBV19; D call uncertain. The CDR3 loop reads CASLNIGDTGELFF. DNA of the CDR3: TGTGCCAGTCTGAACATTGGGGACACCGGGGAGCTGTTTTTT.